This T cell receptor (beta chain) was sequenced during a study of human T cells and chemical hapten exposure (dated by TCRdb to the early 2020s). With regard to the full study: For sensitization, 2% DPC in acetone was applied to a 2 cm by 2 cm area of upper inner arm skin. This study followed changes in the peripheral blood TCR repertoire in vivo during primary and secondary sensitization of alopecia patients to the hapten diphenylcyclopropenone (DPC). Patients additionally received weekly therapeutic DPC doses to the scalp throughout the approximately 24-week study period. Patient blood was sampled pre-sensitization (week 0) and at 2, 6 and about 24 weeks after DPC sensitization. Around 29 alopecia patients provided blood for TCR sequencing at one to four time points (pre-sensitization, 2, 6 and 24 weeks). The patient cohort, mostly female, included alopecia areata with under or over 50% scalp involvement, alopecia totalis and alopecia universalis. Libraries were combined into a pool for sequencing, and differences in TCR yield between samples came mainly from small differences in library volumes within the pool. Patch testing was performed on the upper back with Finn chambers containing 0.01% DPC, and the patch tests were scored after 6 days according to International Contact Dermatitis Research Group standards. Study-wide conclusions, independent of this receptor: No change with DPC sensitization was found in the number of TCRs above 1 in 1000 frequency, and no evidence of global repertoire structure alterations was found. Patch test score was positively correlated with the number of PT1 expanded TCRs, with significance at thresholds 8, 16 and 32 but not at 4. Repeated subsampling changed both the strength of the expansion versus patch-test correlation and the threshold at which the correlation became significant. Significantly more large CDR3 similarity clusters were formed by expanded TCRs than by pre-sensitization or healthy control sets, consistent with antigen-driven responses. Alopecia, a presumed autoimmune disease, was present in all patients, so the immune response of the patients might differ from that of healthy individuals.

The library relied on RACE. These reads were obtained on a NextSeq 500. Library preparation attached unique molecular identifiers to individual cDNA molecules for quantitative, reproducible TCR counting. Each blood RNA sample was used to sequence both TCR alpha and TCR beta chains. The authors' pipeline ran thus. The median number of TCRs per sample was over 85,000, ranging from roughly 23,224 to 690,600. V, J and CDR3 annotation of the TCR reads was carried out using the Decombinator software suite. To make PS versus PT1 abundance plots, every sample was subsampled to the same number of TCRs (28,000). Expanded TCRs were defined as absent before sensitization and observed at least eight times at the 2-week time point. TCRdb took the public reads, trimmed them with fastp at Q25, ran MiXCR for clone calling and kept in-frame beta chains. Under each unique CDR3 protein, matching rows form one entry showing the most common genes and DNA. TCRdb's processing, not the study's, gives the V and J calls here. For this sample there are 180,000 or so distinct CDR3 sequences; around 13% appear just once. The top ten hold 1.7% of the sample.

The meaning of the sample's time point label: patch test 1, 2 weeks after DPC sensitization. The sample's treatment or condition label is to be understood as: therapeutic diphenylcyclopropenone sensitization with weekly scalp DPC. At each patch-test visit, blood was drawn before the patch test was applied. Eligible patients were aged 18 to 70, diagnosed with alopecia, deemed suitable for DPC therapy, and excluded if pregnant. Total RNA was extracted from unfractionated whole blood collected in Tempus Blood RNA tubes. Note on this clonotype: Its antigen is currently not known. Base qualities were left out, and no much larger clone turns up one base away.

CDR1 and CDR2 are read off the germline V gene (reference sequence) as MNHEY and SMNVEV. The cysteine opens and the phenylalanine closes a CDR3 of 15 amino acids. CDR3 DNA is the only sequence kept; it has 45 bases, read in frame from the first base. V is pruned by 6 bases and J by 9 bases, leaving 16 bases of the junction without a gene match. The sequence was collected from a woman aged 25-40 years with alopecia areata. Some clones in this sample may be carry-over from other donors' samples. Material: whole blood, obtained in connection with sensitization to the hapten diphenylcyclopropenone (DPC). The rearranged chain carries TRBV27 and TRBJ2-7; 8 middle bases align to TRBD2. CDR3 protein: CASRGPGLGESAQYF. The DNA sequence follows: TGTGCCAGCAGGGGCCCGGGACTAGGAGAATCGGCGCAGTACTTC.